This entry concerns a single TCR beta chain. Its matching antigen is unknown. The germline V gene has CDR1 SNHLY and CDR2 FYNNEI. V was clipped by 6 bases and J by 0 bases, with 12 bases between them. The CDR3 extends over 16 amino acids. The entry originates in a study of cytomegalovirus exposure and HLA in healthy donors. Study observations and caveats: In a later analysis, HLA-C alleles had the fewest associated TCRs, DRB1 alleles the most. Most of the CMV-associated TCR beta chains (in a later analysis) appeared to be HLA-restricted.

Use of 60 Vbeta and 13 Jbeta primers characterized the PCR. Profiled with immunoSEQ multiplex PCR; TCRdb holds only in-frame clones, not every one. The sample holds 75,000 to 80,000 clones, 65% to 85% seen once. The clonotype was recovered from a man aged 55 to 70 in good health and CMV-seropositive. Material: PBMCs. The genes are TRBV2 and TRBJ2-6, with a possible D match to TRBD2 (6 bases). The CDR3 here is CASRGTADSGANVLTF. The CDR3 DNA follows: TGTGCCAGCAGAGGGACTGCTGACTCTGGGGCCAACGTCCTGACTTTC.